One sample yielded the 4 T cell receptor beta chains listed below, sequenced in a study of breast tumors, draining lymph nodes, adjacent tissues. TCRdb fed the multiplex PCR reads into MiXCR, producing one record per CDR3 protein. The sample lists 160,000 or so distinct CDR3 sequences, approximately 33% occurring once. The lymph nodes were axillary draining lymph nodes from breast cancer patients. Sequenced sample: axillary lymph node tissue. These receptors all come from a female donor with breast cancer. Some clones in this sample may be carry-over from other donors' samples.

Remarks on this clonotype: The CDR3 ends on some other residue instead of the conserved phenylalanine or tryptophan, so this is likely a read error. V is TRBV24-1 and J is TRBJ1-5, with 8 bases identical to TRBD1. Unmatched junction bases numbered 6, after V lost 3 bases and J lost 3 bases. This CDR3 is built from 16 residues. Looked up from germline, CDR1 is KGHDR and CDR2 is SFDVKD. DNA for the CDR3: TGTGCCACCAGTGATGCAGGGGGCTTAGACAATCAGCCCCAGCATTCT. Translation: CATSDAGGLDNQPQHS.

This clonotype was seen repeatedly, ten times or more. This sequence joins TRBV2 and TRBJ2-5; TRBD2 matches at 15 bases. The CDR3 extends over 16 amino acids. Trimming at V came to 7 bases and at J to 3 bases, leaving 6 bases not matched to a gene. From germline, CDR1 is SNHLY and CDR2 FYNNEI. CDR3 bases: TGTGCCAGCACCCGGACTAGCGGGGGGGCCAAAGAGACCCAGTACTTC. Translation: CASTRTSGGAKETQYF.

The chain employs TRBV9 and TRBJ2-5; 8 nucleotides agree with TRBD2. Trimming took 4 bases from V and 9 from J; bases not matched to a gene: 17. Germline V gene lookup returns CDR1 SGDLS and CDR2 YYNGEE. This CDR3 contains 16 residues. The CDR3 bases are TGTGCCAGCAGCCAAATCCCAGCGGGAGTAGGGGCGGCCCAGTACTTC. Residues: CASSQIPAGVGAAQYF.

There are many counts of this clonotype. The chain combines TRBV7-2 with TRBJ2-3; no firm D call. CDR1 is SGHTA and CDR2 is FQGNSA in the germline V gene. The germline V and J ends were trimmed by 1 base and 0 bases, with 8 bases remaining between them. The CDR3 spans 15 residues. The CDR3 DNA reads TGTGCCAGCAGCTTAGAATTTGGGAGCACAGATACGCAGTATTTT. Encoded protein: CASSLEFGSTDTQYF.